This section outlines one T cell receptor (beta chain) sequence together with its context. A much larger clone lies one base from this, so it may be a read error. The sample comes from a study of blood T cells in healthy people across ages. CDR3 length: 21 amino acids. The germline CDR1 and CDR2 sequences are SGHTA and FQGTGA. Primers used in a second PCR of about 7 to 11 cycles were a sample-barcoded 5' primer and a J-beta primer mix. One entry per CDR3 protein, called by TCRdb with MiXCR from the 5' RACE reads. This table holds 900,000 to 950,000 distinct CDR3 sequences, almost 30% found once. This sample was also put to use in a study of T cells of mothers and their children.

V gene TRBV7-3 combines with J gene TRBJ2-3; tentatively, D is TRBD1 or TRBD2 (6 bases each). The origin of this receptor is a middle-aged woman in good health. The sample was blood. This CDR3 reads CASSLYARNLRTGGDTGTQYF. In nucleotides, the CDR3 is TGTGCCAGCAGCTTATACGCTAGGAACCTCAGGACCGGCGGGGACACAGGTACGCAGTATTTT.